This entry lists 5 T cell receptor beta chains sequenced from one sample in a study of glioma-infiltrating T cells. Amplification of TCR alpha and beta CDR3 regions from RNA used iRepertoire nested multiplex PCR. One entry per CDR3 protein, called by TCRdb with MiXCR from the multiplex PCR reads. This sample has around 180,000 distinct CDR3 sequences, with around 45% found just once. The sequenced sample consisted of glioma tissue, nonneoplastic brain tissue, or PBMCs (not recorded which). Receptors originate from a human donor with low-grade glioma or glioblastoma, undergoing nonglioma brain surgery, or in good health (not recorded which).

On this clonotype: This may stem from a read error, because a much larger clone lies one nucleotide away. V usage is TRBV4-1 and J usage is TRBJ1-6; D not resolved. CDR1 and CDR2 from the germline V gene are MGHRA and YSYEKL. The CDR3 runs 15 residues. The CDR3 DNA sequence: TGCGCCAGAAGCCAAGGAAAGGGTCCTAATTCACCCCTCCACTTT. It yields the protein CARSQGKGPNSPLHF.

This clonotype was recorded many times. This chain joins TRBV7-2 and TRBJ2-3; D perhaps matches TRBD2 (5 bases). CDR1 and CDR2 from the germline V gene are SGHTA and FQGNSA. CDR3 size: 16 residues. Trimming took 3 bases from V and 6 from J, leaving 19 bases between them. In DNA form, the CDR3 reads TGTGCCAGCAGCTTTCGAAGCGGTCCTGCGGCGGATACGCAGTATTTT. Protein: CASSFRSGPAADTQYF.

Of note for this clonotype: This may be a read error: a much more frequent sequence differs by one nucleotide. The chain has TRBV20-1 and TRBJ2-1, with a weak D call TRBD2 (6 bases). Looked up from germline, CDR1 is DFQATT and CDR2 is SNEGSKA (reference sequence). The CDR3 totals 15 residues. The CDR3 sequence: CSASKTRAVYDDQFF. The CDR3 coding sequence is TGCAGTGCTAGCAAGACTAGAGCCGTCTACGATGATCAGTTCTTC.

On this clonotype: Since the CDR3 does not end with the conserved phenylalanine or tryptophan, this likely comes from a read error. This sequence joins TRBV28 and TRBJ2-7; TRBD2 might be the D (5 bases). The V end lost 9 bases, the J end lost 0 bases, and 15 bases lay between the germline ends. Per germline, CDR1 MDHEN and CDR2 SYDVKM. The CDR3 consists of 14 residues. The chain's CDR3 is CARRLGLDSYEQYL. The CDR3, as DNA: TGTGCCAGACGATTAGGACTGGACTCCTACGAGCAGTACTTA.

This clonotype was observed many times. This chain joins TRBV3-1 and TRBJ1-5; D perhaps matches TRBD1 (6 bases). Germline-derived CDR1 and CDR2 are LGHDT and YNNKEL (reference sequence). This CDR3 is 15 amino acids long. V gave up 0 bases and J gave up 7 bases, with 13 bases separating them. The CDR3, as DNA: TGTGCCAGCAGCCAAGATCCTCAGGGGAGCCAGCCCCAGCATTTT. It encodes CASSQDPQGSQPQHF.